A selection of T cell receptor beta chains follows, all from one sample in a study of T cell repertoires in cytomegalovirus infection. TCRdb re-derived calls from the reads in MiXCR, one entry per CDR3 protein. The table has 20,000 to 25,000 distinct CDR3 sequences, 42% seen once; the top ten hold approximately 94%. Their specific antigens are unknown. The sequenced sample was CD8+ T cells from cultured PBMCs, obtained from culture after CMV antigen stimulation. These receptors were obtained from a human donor in good health (CMV status not recorded). Some clones in this sample may be carry-over from other donors' samples. Both conserved end residues are part of each CDR3. The D gene is left open where the match is weak. Rows may omit the clone size; those that give it use once, few, many or a size class.

TRBJ1-4	TRBV4-3	NA	TRBD1	CASSQAGTGLNEKLFF	TGCGCCAGCAGCCAAGCGGGGACAGGGCTTAATGAAAAACTGTTTTTT
TRBJ2-1	TRBV12-3/TRBV12-4	NA	TRBD2	CASSLPGTSGGRVSHEQFF	TGTGCCAGCAGTTTACCGGGAACTAGCGGGGGCCGCGTAAGTCATGAGCAGTTCTTC
TRBJ2-7	TRBV5-6	NA	TRBD1	CASTPLGGQGVSEAYEQYF	TGTGCCAGCACCCCGCTCGGGGGACAGGGGGTTTCCGAGGCCTACGAGCAGTACTTC
TRBJ1-1	TRBV20-1	few	TRBD1	CSASHRGGGEAFF	TGCAGTGCTAGCCACAGGGGAGGGGGTGAAGCTTTCTTT
TRBJ1-1	TRBV28	NA	TRBD1	CASRHTGTGKDTEAFF	TGTGCCAGCAGACATACCGGGACAGGGAAGGACACTGAAGCTTTCTTT
TRBJ1-5	TRBV7-2	many	NA	CASSLGLNNQPQHF	TGTGCCAGCAGCTTAGGGCTAAACAATCAGCCCCAGCATTTT
TRBJ2-3	TRBV15	few	TRBD2	CATSRRGSGANTDTQYF	TGTGCCACCAGCAGAAGGGGTAGCGGGGCAAACACAGATACGCAGTATTTT
TRBJ2-7	TRBV27	NA	TRBD1	CASKRQGSTYEQYF	TGTGCCAGCAAGCGACAGGGCTCAACCTACGAGCAGTACTTC
TRBJ2-5	TRBV6-1	NA	NA	CASRRLVQETQYF	TGTGCCAGCAGAAGACTAGTTCAAGAGACCCAGTACTTC
TRBJ2-3	TRBV12-3/TRBV12-4	NA	TRBD2	CASSPPQAGGPGTQYF	TGTGCCAGCAGTCCACCTCAAGCGGGGGGGCCTGGTACGCAGTATTTT
TRBJ2-2	TRBV6-2/TRBV6-3	NA	TRBD2	CASSSYLIAGDLNTGELFF	TGTGCCAGCAGTTCCTATCTTATAGCGGGAGACCTGAACACCGGGGAGCTGTTTTTT
TRBJ2-1	TRBV19	few	NA	CASMWDRGNEQFF	TGTGCCAGTATGTGGGACCGAGGCAATGAGCAGTTCTTC
TRBJ2-1	TRBV4-1	few	TRBD2	CASSQVAGTSGSSYNEQFF	TGTGCCAGCAGCCAAGTTGCCGGGACTAGCGGAAGCTCCTACAATGAGCAGTTCTTC
TRBJ1-1	TRBV19	few	TRBD1	CASSIPGTGKNTEAFF	TGTGCCAGTAGTATCCCAGGGACAGGGAAGAACACTGAAGCTTTCTTT
TRBJ2-2	TRBV12-3/TRBV12-4	NA	NA	CASSSRAGLLNTGELFF	TGTGCCAGCAGTTCAAGAGCTGGACTGCTTAACACCGGGGAGCTGTTTTTT
TRBJ1-5	TRBV6-1	NA	TRBD1	CASRGDRGSNQPQHF	TGTGCCAGCAGGGGGGACAGGGGTAGCAATCAGCCCCAGCATTTT
TRBJ1-6	TRBV6-6	NA	NA	CASSYLGLGDSPLHF	TGTGCCAGCAGTTACCTCGGCCTCGGAGATTCACCCCTCCACTTT
TRBJ2-1	TRBV4-3	few	TRBD2	CASSQEVAGGFNEQFF	TGCGCCAGCAGCCAAGAGGTAGCGGGGGGGTTCAATGAGCAGTTCTTC
TRBJ1-6	TRBV5-6	few	NA	CASGDDSPNSPLHF	TGTGCCAGCGGCGATGACAGTCCTAATTCACCCCTCCACTTT
TRBJ2-3	TRBV7-6	NA	TRBD1	CASSSGTGEADTQYF	TGTGCCAGCAGCTCCGGGACAGGGGAAGCAGATACGCAGTATTTT
TRBJ2-7	TRBV4-1	NA	TRBD1	CASSQDGGTGGIYEQYF	TGCGCCAGCAGCCAAGATGGAGGAACAGGGGGGATCTACGAGCAGTACTTC
TRBJ1-5	TRBV7-6	NA	TRBD1	CASSPHGQGANQPQHF	TGTGCCAGCAGCCCCCATGGACAGGGGGCAAATCAGCCCCAGCATTTT
TRBJ2-5	TRBV15	few	NA	CATSLEGVQETQYF	TGTGCCACCTCCTTAGAGGGAGTACAAGAGACCCAGTACTTC
TRBJ1-6	TRBV7-2	few	TRBD1	CASSSTFETGPYNSPLHF	TGTGCCAGCAGCTCGACCTTTGAGACAGGGCCCTATAATTCACCCCTCCACTTT
TRBJ1-2	TRBV6-5	NA	TRBD1	CASSPRVRTGAYYGYTF	TGTGCCAGCAGCCCCCGAGTCAGGACAGGGGCTTACTATGGCTACACCTTC
TRBJ2-7	TRBV4-1	NA	TRBD2	CASSAASGGRYEQYF	TGCGCCAGCAGCGCAGCTAGCGGGGGCCGCTACGAGCAGTACTTC
TRBJ1-2	TRBV19	NA	TRBD1	CATTGTALNYGYTF	TGTGCCACGACCGGGACAGCTCTTAACTATGGCTACACCTTC